These T cell receptor beta chains were read from a single sample in a study of shared clonotypes between healthy human individuals. The repertoire was sequenced with immunoSEQ multiplex PCR; TCRdb's copy has only in-frame clones and lacks some. The table lists around 200,000 clones, 90% to 95% of them singletons. Sequenced input: naive CD4+ T cells sorted from blood. The source is a woman younger than 45 in good health. The CDR3 runs from the conserved cysteine through the conserved F or W. The order of the fields is D gene, J gene, clone size, V gene, CDR3 protein, CDR3 DNA. A D gene is named only where the DNA matches it firmly. Clone size is not always given. Where it is, it says once, few, many or a class for expanded clones.

D gene: NA; J gene: TRBJ2-7; clone size: NA; V gene: TRBV7-2; CDR3 protein: CASSLVGDAYSYEQYF; CDR3 DNA: TGTGCCAGCAGCTTAGTAGGCGACGCCTACTCCTACGAGCAGTACTTC
D gene: NA; J gene: TRBJ1-3; clone size: NA; V gene: TRBV28; CDR3 protein: CASSSPEGGSGNTIYF; CDR3 DNA: TGTGCCAGCAGTTCCCCGGAGGGCGGGTCTGGAAACACCATATATTTT
D gene: NA; J gene: TRBJ2-7; clone size: few; V gene: TRBV6-5; CDR3 protein: CASRDRFTREQYF; CDR3 DNA: TGTGCCAGCAGAGACAGGTTTACGAGGGAGCAGTACTTC
D gene: NA; J gene: TRBJ1-1; clone size: NA; V gene: TRBV30; CDR3 protein: CAWKMGGPAFF; CDR3 DNA: TGTGCCTGGAAAATGGGGGGCCCCGCTTTCTTT
D gene: TRBD1; J gene: TRBJ1-1; clone size: NA; V gene: TRBV30; CDR3 protein: CAWLVKTGRKNTEAFF; CDR3 DNA: TGTGCCTGGCTCGTCAAGACAGGGCGAAAGAACACTGAAGCTTTCTTT
D gene: NA; J gene: TRBJ1-1; clone size: NA; V gene: TRBV28; CDR3 protein: CASSLFPGTAFF; CDR3 DNA: TGTGCCAGCAGTTTATTTCCAGGTACAGCTTTCTTT
D gene: NA; J gene: TRBJ1-4; clone size: NA; V gene: TRBV19; CDR3 protein: CASSIDREADVNEKLFF; CDR3 DNA: TGTGCCAGTAGTATAGATCGCGAGGCCGACGTCAATGAAAAACTGTTTTTT
D gene: TRBD2; J gene: TRBJ2-7; clone size: few; V gene: TRBV6-5; CDR3 protein: CASRIRTSGGYEQYF; CDR3 DNA: TGTGCCAGCAGGATAAGGACTAGCGGGGGATACGAGCAGTACTTC
D gene: TRBD2; J gene: TRBJ2-1; clone size: NA; V gene: TRBV28; CDR3 protein: CASSSVLAGEGHEQFF; CDR3 DNA: TGTGCCAGCAGTAGTGTACTAGCGGGAGAGGGCCATGAGCAGTTCTTC
D gene: TRBD2; J gene: TRBJ2-3; clone size: NA; V gene: TRBV9; CDR3 protein: CASSVVGSGRDTDTQYF; CDR3 DNA: TGTGCCAGCAGCGTAGTTGGTAGCGGGAGAGACACAGATACGCAGTATTTT
D gene: NA; J gene: TRBJ2-2; clone size: NA; V gene: TRBV7-9; CDR3 protein: CASSSQVNANTGELFF; CDR3 DNA: TGTGCCAGCAGCTCTCAGGTGAACGCGAACACCGGGGAGCTGTTTTTT
D gene: NA; J gene: TRBJ2-1; clone size: NA; V gene: TRBV5-1; CDR3 protein: CASSLASGGPFDEQFF; CDR3 DNA: TGCGCCAGCAGCTTGGCCTCGGGTGGGCCATTCGATGAGCAGTTCTTC
D gene: NA; J gene: TRBJ2-1; clone size: NA; V gene: TRBV15; CDR3 protein: CATSRPLGGGRGLNEQFF; CDR3 DNA: TGTGCCACCAGCAGACCCCTTGGGGGCGGGAGAGGTCTCAATGAGCAGTTCTTC
D gene: NA; J gene: TRBJ1-2; clone size: NA; V gene: TRBV30; CDR3 protein: CAWGPGYTF; CDR3 DNA: TGTGCCTGGGGACCTGGCTACACCTTC
D gene: TRBD1; J gene: TRBJ1-1; clone size: NA; V gene: TRBV4-1; CDR3 protein: CASSHNRGMNTEAFF; CDR3 DNA: TGCGCCAGCAGCCATAACAGGGGCATGAACACTGAAGCTTTCTTT
D gene: NA; J gene: TRBJ1-4; clone size: NA; V gene: TRBV19; CDR3 protein: CASRGRINEKLFF; CDR3 DNA: TGTGCCAGTAGGGGCAGGATTAATGAAAAACTGTTTTTT
D gene: NA; J gene: TRBJ1-4; clone size: NA; V gene: TRBV5-2; CDR3 protein: CASSLGHNYEKLFF; CDR3 DNA: TGTGCCAGCAGCTTGGGGCACAACTACGAAAAACTGTTTTTT
D gene: NA; J gene: TRBJ2-7; clone size: NA; V gene: TRBV21-1; CDR3 protein: CASSNGISSYEQYF; CDR3 DNA: TGTGCCAGCAGCAATGGAATCAGCTCCTACGAGCAGTACTTC
D gene: TRBD1; J gene: TRBJ1-1; clone size: once; V gene: TRBV28; CDR3 protein: CASRHHLDRDSGEAFF; CDR3 DNA: TGTGCCAGCAGGCATCACCTAGACAGGGATTCTGGTGAAGCTTTCTTT
D gene: TRBD1; J gene: TRBJ2-2; clone size: NA; V gene: TRBV28; CDR3 protein: CASSFPGQGVAGELFF; CDR3 DNA: TGTGCCAGCAGTTTTCCCGGACAGGGGGTTGCCGGGGAGCTGTTTTTT
D gene: TRBD1; J gene: TRBJ1-1; clone size: NA; V gene: TRBV27; CDR3 protein: CASSTDRRMNTEAFF; CDR3 DNA: TGTGCCAGCAGTACGGACAGGAGGATGAACACTGAAGCTTTCTTT
D gene: NA; J gene: TRBJ1-1; clone size: NA; V gene: TRBV9; CDR3 protein: CASSATGNERWTEAFF; CDR3 DNA: TGTGCCAGCAGCGCGACAGGAAACGAGAGGTGGACTGAAGCTTTCTTT
D gene: TRBD1; J gene: TRBJ1-2; clone size: NA; V gene: TRBV6-5; CDR3 protein: CASSYSGQGNYGYTF; CDR3 DNA: TGTGCCAGCAGTTACTCGGGACAGGGCAACTATGGCTACACCTTC
D gene: NA; J gene: TRBJ2-2; clone size: NA; V gene: TRBV9; CDR3 protein: CASSLTITGELFF; CDR3 DNA: TGTGCCAGCAGCCTGACTATAACCGGGGAGCTGTTTTTT
D gene: NA; J gene: TRBJ2-6; clone size: NA; V gene: TRBV19; CDR3 protein: CAVRGGESGANVLTF; CDR3 DNA: TGTGCCGTGCGGGGCGGAGAATCTGGGGCCAACGTCCTGACTTTC
D gene: NA; J gene: TRBJ1-6; clone size: NA; V gene: TRBV27; CDR3 protein: CASSWDPLNNSPLHF; CDR3 DNA: TGTGCCAGCAGTTGGGACCCTCTCAATAATTCACCCCTCCACTTT
D gene: TRBD2; J gene: TRBJ2-5; clone size: NA; V gene: TRBV6-1; CDR3 protein: CASSWTGGETQYF; CDR3 DNA: TGTGCCAGCAGTTGGACCGGGGGGGAGACCCAGTACTTC
D gene: NA; J gene: TRBJ1-6; clone size: NA; V gene: TRBV5-1; CDR3 protein: CASSSGPGNSPLHF; CDR3 DNA: TGCGCCAGCAGCAGCGGACCGGGAAATTCACCCCTCCACTTT
D gene: NA; J gene: TRBJ1-2; clone size: NA; V gene: TRBV6-5; CDR3 protein: CASSYSGWGTGYTF; CDR3 DNA: TGTGCCAGCAGTTACTCGGGTTGGGGGACTGGCTACACCTTC